Below, one T cell receptor beta chain is given with its context. This clonotype was seen more than once but under ten times. The antigen this receptor binds is unknown. No much larger clone is present one base from it, and per-base qualities are unavailable. The record originates from a study of CD8 T cells in ankylosing spondylitis (TCRdb year 2017). About the study as a whole: T cell receptor beta repertoires were profiled in healthy donors and ankylosing spondylitis patients so that disease-linked TCR variants could be found. The full study cohort was made up of about two dozen ankylosing spondylitis patients and about a hundred healthy donors. Peripheral blood was sampled, and synovial fluid was also collected from ankylosing spondylitis patients.

Sequenced on an Illumina HiSeq 2500. Quantitative 5'-RACE with molecular barcodes was the method used to prepare the TCR beta libraries. In the authors' own workflow: To identify disease-linked TCR variants, a new computational method was used, one built on a probabilistic model of VDJ rearrangement. TCRdb handled the public reads itself, with Q25 trimming in fastp and clone calling in MiXCR, and kept productive beta chains. A single entry per CDR3 protein holds the most common genes and DNA from its merged rows. What appears here as the V and J calls and clone size reflects TCRdb's work, not the paper's. The sample records about 340,000 distinct CDR3 sequences, 8% of which are singletons. The ten largest make up approximately 15% of the sample. Via the germline V gene, CDR1 is MNHEY and CDR2 SVGAGI. Between the V and J ends, shortened by 0 bases and 7 bases respectively, the junction contains 10 bases. The cysteine opens and the phenylalanine closes a CDR3 of 14 amino acids. Only the CDR3 part of the read is kept: 42 bases, read in frame from the first base.

Study-wide findings and limitations: Significant enrichment of the disease-linked clones was reported in matched synovial fluid samples from ankylosing spondylitis patients. Some motif variants were previously reported in synovial fluid and blood of reactive arthritis patients, suggesting common disease-initiation mechanisms. Blood from ankylosing spondylitis patients appeared to be characterized by a TCR beta motif composed of 7 to 9 highly homologous amino acid variants. In peripheral blood, the disease-linked clones were found at relatively low frequencies and had a CD8+ phenotype.

The rearranged chain carries TRBV6-5 and TRBJ2-1; the D gene is not confidently resolved. The sequenced material came from blood, either unsorted or a sorted T cell fraction (not recorded which). The sequence derives from a male donor with ankylosing spondylitis. Here is the DNA: TGTGCCAGCAGTTACTCGGTTGGGCGGAATGAGCAGTTCTTC. It encodes CASSYSVGRNEQFF.